This TCR beta chain stems from a study of T cell repertoires in cytomegalovirus infection. Across the whole study: Signatures in public TCR beta sequences pointed to both CMV infection and matching HLA type.

Study-level findings and limits: Totalled public TCR beta family frequency picked out people who carried CMV plus the relevant HLA. CMV-specific HLA-C-restricted TCR beta clonotypes dominated the ex vivo response.

Regarding this clonotype: Its antigen is not known.

TCRdb reanalysed the reads using MiXCR and keeps one entry per CDR3 protein. Altogether 90,000 to 120,000 distinct CDR3 sequences are present, about 40% being singletons, with the ten largest covering about two thirds. This CDR3 spans 14 amino acids. CDR1 is MNHEY, CDR2 SMNVEV, per germline (reference sequence). V was pared by 0 bases and J by 2 bases, with 7 bases between. The chain uses TRBV27 and TRBJ1-1; D may be TRBD1 (5 bases). This sequence originates from a human donor in good health (CMV status not recorded). Some clones in this sample may be carry-over from other donors' samples. The sample consisted of CD8+ T cells from cultured PBMCs, taken from culture after CMV antigen stimulation. For the CDR3, the DNA is TGTGCCAGCAGTTTATCCCGGGACAACACTGAAGCTTTCTTT. The encoded protein is CASSLSRDNTEAFF.